The present entry profiles one T cell receptor beta chain with its context. Its cognate antigen is unknown. The entry originates in a study of siplizumab effects on memory and regulatory T cells. Libraries were prepared by immunoSEQ multiplex PCR; TCRdb keeps only in-frame clonotypes and omits some of them. The data hold tens of thousands of clones, with roughly 96% observed a single time. In a few donor pairs, unstimulated naive, memory, effector memory and TEMRA subsets were sequenced. Germline V CDR1 and CDR2: SNHLY, FYNNEI. V lost 3 bases, J lost 0 bases, and 9 bases lay in between. This CDR3 contains 15 residues. Study findings and constraints: Among mappable alloreactive CD4+ clones, the Treg-derived fraction averaged 68.8% with siplizumab versus under 30% in controls. Sequences that were alloreactive and traceable to unstimulated CD4+ memory cells were significantly reduced by siplizumab. Naive T cells appeared more varied than memory cells and looked like key alloresponse contributors.

The sample taken for sequencing was naive CD4+ T cells sorted from blood. This chain connects TRBV2 to TRBJ1-5, with D maybe TRBD1 (5 bases). This TCR came from a human donor in good health. CDR3 DNA: TGTGCCAGCAGTGACGGGACCAATAGCAATCAGCCCCAGCATTTT. Its translation: CASSDGTNSNQPQHF.